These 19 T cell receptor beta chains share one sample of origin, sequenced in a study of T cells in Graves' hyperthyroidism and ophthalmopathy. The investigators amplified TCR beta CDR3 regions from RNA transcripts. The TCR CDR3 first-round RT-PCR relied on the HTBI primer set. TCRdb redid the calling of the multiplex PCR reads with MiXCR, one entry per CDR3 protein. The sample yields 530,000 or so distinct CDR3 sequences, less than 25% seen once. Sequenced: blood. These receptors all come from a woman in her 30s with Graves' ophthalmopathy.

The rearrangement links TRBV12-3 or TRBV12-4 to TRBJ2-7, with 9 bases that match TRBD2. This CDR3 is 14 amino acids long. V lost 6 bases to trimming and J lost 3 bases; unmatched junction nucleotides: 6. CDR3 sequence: CASRQSGRLYEQYF. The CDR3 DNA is TGTGCCAGCAGACAAAGCGGGAGGCTCTACGAGCAGTACTTC.

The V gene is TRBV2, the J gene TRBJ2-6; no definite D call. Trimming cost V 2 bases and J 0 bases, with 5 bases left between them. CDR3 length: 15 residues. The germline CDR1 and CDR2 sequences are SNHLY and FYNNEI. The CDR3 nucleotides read TGTGCCAGCAGTGAAAGAGCCTCTGGGGCCAACGTCCTGACTTTC. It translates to CASSERASGANVLTF. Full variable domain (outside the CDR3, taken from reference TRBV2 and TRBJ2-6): EPEVTQTPSHQVTQMGQEVILRCVPISNHLYFYWYRQILGQKVEFLVSFYNNEISEKSEIFDDQFSVERPDGSNFTLKIRSTKLEDSAMYFCASSERASGANVLTFGAGSRLTVL.

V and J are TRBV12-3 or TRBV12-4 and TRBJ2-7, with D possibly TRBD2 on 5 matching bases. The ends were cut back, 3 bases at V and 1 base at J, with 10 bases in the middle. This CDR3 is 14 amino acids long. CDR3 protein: CASSLLRVSYEQYF. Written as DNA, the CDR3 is TGTGCCAGCAGTTTGTTGCGGGTTTCCTACGAGCAGTACTTC.

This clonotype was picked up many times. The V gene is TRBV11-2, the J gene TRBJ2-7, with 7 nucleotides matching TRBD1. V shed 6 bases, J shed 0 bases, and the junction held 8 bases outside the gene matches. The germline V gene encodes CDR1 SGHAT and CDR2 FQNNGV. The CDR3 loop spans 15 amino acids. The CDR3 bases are TGTGCCAGCAGGGCCGGGACAGAAAGCTCCTACGAGCAGTACTTC. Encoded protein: CASRAGTESSYEQYF.

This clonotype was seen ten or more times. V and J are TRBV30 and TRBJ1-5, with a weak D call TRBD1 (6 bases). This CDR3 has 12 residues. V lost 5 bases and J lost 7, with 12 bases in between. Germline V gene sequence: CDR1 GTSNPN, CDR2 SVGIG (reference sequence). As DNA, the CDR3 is TGTGCCTGGGCTCAGGGGAGGCAGCCCCAGCATTTT. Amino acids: CAWAQGRQPQHF.

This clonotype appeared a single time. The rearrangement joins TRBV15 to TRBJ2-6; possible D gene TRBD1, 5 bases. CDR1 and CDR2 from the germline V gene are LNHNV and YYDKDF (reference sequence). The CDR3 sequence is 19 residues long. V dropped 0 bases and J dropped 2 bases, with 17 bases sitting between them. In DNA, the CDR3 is TGTGCCACCAGCAGAGATCGGCTCGGCAGGGTGGCTGGGGCCAACGTCCTGACTTTC. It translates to CATSRDRLGRVAGANVLTF.

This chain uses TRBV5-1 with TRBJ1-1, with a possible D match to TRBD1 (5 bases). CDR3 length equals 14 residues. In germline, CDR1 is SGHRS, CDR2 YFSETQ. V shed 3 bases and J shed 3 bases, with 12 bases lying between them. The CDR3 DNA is TGCGCCAGCAGCTGGCAGGGCGTGGACACTGAAGCTTTCTTT. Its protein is CASSWQGVDTEAFF.

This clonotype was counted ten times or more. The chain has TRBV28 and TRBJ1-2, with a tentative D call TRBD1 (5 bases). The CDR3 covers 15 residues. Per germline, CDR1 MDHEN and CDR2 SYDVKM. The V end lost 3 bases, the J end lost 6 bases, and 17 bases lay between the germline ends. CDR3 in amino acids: CASSFLAQEDHGYTF. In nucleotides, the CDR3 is TGTGCCAGCAGTTTTCTGGCACAGGAGGACCATGGCTACACCTTC.

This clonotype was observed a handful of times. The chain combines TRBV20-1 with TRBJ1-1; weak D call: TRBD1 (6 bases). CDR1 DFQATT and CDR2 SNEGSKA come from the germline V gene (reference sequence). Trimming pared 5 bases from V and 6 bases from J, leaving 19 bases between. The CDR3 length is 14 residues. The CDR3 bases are TGCAGTGCTGTCTTCGGGGACATAAAGCCTGAAGCTTTCTTT. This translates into CSAVFGDIKPEAFF.

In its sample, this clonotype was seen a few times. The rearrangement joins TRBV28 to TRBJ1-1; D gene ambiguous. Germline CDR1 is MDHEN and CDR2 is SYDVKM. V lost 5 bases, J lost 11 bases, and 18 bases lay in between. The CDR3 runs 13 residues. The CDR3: CASSPWVEASAFF. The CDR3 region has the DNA TGTGCCAGCAGTCCATGGGTCGAAGCTAGTGCTTTCTTT.

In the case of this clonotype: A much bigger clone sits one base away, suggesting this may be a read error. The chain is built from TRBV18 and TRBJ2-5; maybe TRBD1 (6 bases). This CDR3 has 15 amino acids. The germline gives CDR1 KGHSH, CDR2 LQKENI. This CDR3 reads CASSPQSDSQETKYF. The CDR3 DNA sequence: TGTGCCAGCTCACCGCAATCGGACAGCCAAGAGACCAAGTACTTC. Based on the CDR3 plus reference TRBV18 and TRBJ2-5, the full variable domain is NAGVMQNPRHLVRRRGQEARLRCSPMKGHSHVYWYRQLPEEGLKFMVYLQKENIIDESGMPKERFSAEFPKEGPSILRIQQVVRGDSAAYFCASSPQSDSQETKYFGPGTRLLVL.

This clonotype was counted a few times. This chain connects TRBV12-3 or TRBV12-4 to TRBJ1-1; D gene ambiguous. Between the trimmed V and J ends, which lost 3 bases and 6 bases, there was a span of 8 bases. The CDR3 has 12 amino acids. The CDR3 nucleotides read TGTGCCAGCAGTTTGTGGGTGGCTGAAGCTTTCTTT. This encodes CASSLWVAEAFF.

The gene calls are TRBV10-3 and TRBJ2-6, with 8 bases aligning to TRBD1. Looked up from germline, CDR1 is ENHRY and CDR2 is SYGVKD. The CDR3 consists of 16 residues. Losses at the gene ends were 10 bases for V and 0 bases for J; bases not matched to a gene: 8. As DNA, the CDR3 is TGTGCCACCCGGGACAGGACCCTCTCTGGGGCCAACGTCCTGACTTTC. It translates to CATRDRTLSGANVLTF.

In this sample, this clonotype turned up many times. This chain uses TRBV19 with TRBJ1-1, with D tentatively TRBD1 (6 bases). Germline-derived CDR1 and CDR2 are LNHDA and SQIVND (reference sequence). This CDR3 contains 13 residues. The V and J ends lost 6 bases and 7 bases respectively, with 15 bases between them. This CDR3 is CASRETGFFEAFF. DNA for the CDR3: TGTGCCAGTAGGGAAACAGGGTTTTTTGAAGCTTTCTTT.

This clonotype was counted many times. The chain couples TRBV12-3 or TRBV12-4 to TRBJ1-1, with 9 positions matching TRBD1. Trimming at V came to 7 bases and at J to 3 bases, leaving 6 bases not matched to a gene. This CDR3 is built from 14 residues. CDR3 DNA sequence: TGTGCCAGCAAATGGACAGGGGCGGACACTGAAGCTTTCTTT. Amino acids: CASKWTGADTEAFF.

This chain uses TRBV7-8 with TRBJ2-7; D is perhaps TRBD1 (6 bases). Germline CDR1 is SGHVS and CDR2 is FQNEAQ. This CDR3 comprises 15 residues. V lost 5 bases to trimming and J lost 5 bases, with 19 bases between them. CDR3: CASSQTFQGPNEQYF. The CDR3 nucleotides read TGTGCCAGCAGCCAAACCTTCCAGGGGCCCAACGAGCAGTACTTC.

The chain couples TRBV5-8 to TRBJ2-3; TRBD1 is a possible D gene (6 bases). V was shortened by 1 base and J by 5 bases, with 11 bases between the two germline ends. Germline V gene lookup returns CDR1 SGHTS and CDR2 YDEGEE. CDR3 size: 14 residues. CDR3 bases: TGTGCCAGCAGCTTGACAGGGTATCAAGATACGCAGTATTTT. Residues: CASSLTGYQDTQYF.

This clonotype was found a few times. The CDR3, as DNA: TGTGCCAGCAGTTACCTCCTTTCCTACGAGCAGTACTTC. This codes for CASSYLLSYEQYF. This chain joins TRBV6-2 or TRBV6-3 and TRBJ2-7; D unresolved. Trimming shortened V by 2 bases and J by 1 base, and 6 bases separated the two germline ends. This CDR3 spans 13 amino acids. Per the germline V gene, CDR1 is MNHEY and CDR2 is SVGEGT.

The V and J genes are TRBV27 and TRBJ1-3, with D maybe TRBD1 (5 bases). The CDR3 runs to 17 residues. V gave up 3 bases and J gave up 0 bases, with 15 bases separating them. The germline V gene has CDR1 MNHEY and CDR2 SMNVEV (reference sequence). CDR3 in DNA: TGTGCCAGCAGTTTGGTAGGGGCAGGAGGCTCTGGAAACACCATATATTTT. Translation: CASSLVGAGGSGNTIYF.